The 24 T cell receptor beta chains below all came from one sample that was sequenced in a study of blood T cells in healthy people across ages. A second roughly 6 to 12 cycle PCR used barcoded and J-beta primers. TCRdb reprocessed the 5' RACE reads via MiXCR and lists one record per CDR3 protein. The sample contains over 1,200,000 distinct CDR3 sequences, around 55% of which appear only once. Specimen: blood. The receptors were gathered from a man aged 18 to 30 in good health.

This clonotype was seen only a few times. A read error may explain this, as a much larger clone is one base away. The chain uses TRBV2 and TRBJ2-3; D perhaps matches TRBD1 (6 bases). CDR3 length equals 10 residues. Germline loops: CDR1 SNHLY, CDR2 FYNNEI. The CDR3 reads CAGRGDTQYF. CDR3 in DNA: TGTGCCGGCAGGGGAGATACGCAGTATTTT. Variable domain in full (rest from reference TRBV2 and TRBJ2-3): EPEVTQTPSHQVTQMGQEVILRCVPISNHLYFYWYRQILGQKVEFLVSFYNNEISEKSEIFDDQFSVERPDGSNFTLKIRSTKLEDSAMYFCAGRGDTQYFGPGTRLTVL.

The chain is built from TRBV12-3 or TRBV12-4 and TRBJ2-7, with 7 bases that match TRBD1. V trimming: 5 bases; J trimming: 2 bases; junction bases outside the gene matches: 9. This CDR3 region has 15 residues. The CDR3 region is CASSGTGAHPYEQYF. In nucleotides, the CDR3 is TGTGCCAGCAGTGGTACAGGGGCCCACCCCTACGAGCAGTACTTC.

This clonotype was recorded a few times. The genes are TRBV12-3 or TRBV12-4 and TRBJ2-7; D is uncertain. The CDR3 loop spans 12 amino acids. With 2 bases removed from V and 5 bases from J, the gap between germline ends came to 7 bases. DNA for the CDR3: TGTGCCAGCAGTTTAAGCTGGGACGAGCAGTACTTC. Amino acids: CASSLSWDEQYF.

This rearrangement joins TRBV7-6 to TRBJ1-1; no firm D call. Per germline, CDR1 SGHVS and CDR2 FNYEAQ. This CDR3 has 15 amino acids. V lost 0 bases and J lost 1, with 9 bases in between. The CDR3 is CASSLARTENTEAFF. CDR3 in DNA: TGTGCCAGCAGCTTAGCGCGGACGGAGAACACTGAAGCTTTCTTT.

The chain uses TRBV28 and TRBJ1-2; 8 bases map to TRBD1. V dropped 8 bases and J dropped 8; count of bases not matched to a gene: 13. This CDR3 spans 14 amino acids. In germline, CDR1 is MDHEN, CDR2 SYDVKM. CDR3 protein: CASQGPGQGGGYTF. The CDR3 region has the DNA TGTGCCAGCCAAGGCCCAGGACAGGGAGGAGGCTACACCTTC.

V gene TRBV7-8 combines with J gene TRBJ1-1; 9 bases are shared with TRBD1. The V gene's germline CDR1 is SGHVS and CDR2 FQNEAQ. The V and J ends lost 5 bases and 8 bases, in that order; junction bases with no gene match: 15. The CDR3 loop spans 16 amino acids. CDR3 residues: CASSPQFGQGLEEAFF. The CDR3, as DNA: TGTGCCAGCAGCCCTCAATTTGGACAGGGGCTGGAGGAAGCTTTCTTT.

The chain employs TRBV7-6 and TRBJ2-1, with TRBD2 identical over 8 bases. CDR1 is SGHVS and CDR2 is FNYEAQ in the germline V gene. The CDR3 contains 15 residues. Losses at the gene ends were 5 bases for V and 4 bases for J; bases not matched to a gene: 7. The CDR3 region is CASSRSGSNYNEQFF. The DNA of the CDR3 is TGTGCCAGCAGCCGAAGCGGGAGTAATTACAATGAGCAGTTCTTC.

This clonotype was observed a handful of times. V usage is TRBV7-9 and J usage is TRBJ2-5; 8 bases are a match to TRBD1. Germline-derived CDR1 and CDR2 are SEHNR and FQNEAQ (reference sequence). V lost 4 bases and J lost 7; bases outside the gene matches: 11. There are 15 residues in the CDR3. CDR3 in amino acids: CASSYLETGDGTQYF. As DNA, the CDR3 is TGTGCCAGCAGCTACCTCGAGACAGGGGACGGGACCCAGTACTTC.

This clonotype was detected only a few times. The rearrangement uses TRBV18 and TRBJ1-2; D gene unclear. Trimming stripped 1 base from V and 4 bases from J, with 7 bases between. The CDR3 sequence is 13 residues long. CDR1 and CDR2 from the germline V gene are KGHSH and LQKENI. This CDR3 is CASSPRGLYGYTF. The CDR3, as DNA: TGTGCCAGCTCACCACGAGGGCTCTATGGCTACACCTTC.

This clonotype was seen a few times. The chain links TRBV12-3 or TRBV12-4 to TRBJ2-3; 11 nucleotides agree with TRBD2. The CDR3 loop spans 17 amino acids. Trimming cost V 5 bases and J 0 bases; bases outside gene matches: 7. The CDR3 protein is CASSLRTSGWSTDTQYF. DNA for the CDR3: TGTGCCAGCAGTCTGAGGACTAGCGGGTGGAGCACAGATACGCAGTATTTT.

This clonotype was recorded a few times. The chain couples TRBV12-3 or TRBV12-4 to TRBJ2-5, with a weak D call TRBD2 (6 bases). The CDR3 runs 15 residues. The V and J ends lost 0 bases and 4 bases respectively, with 12 bases between them. CDR3 in DNA: TGTGCCAGCAGTTTAGCGGGAGGTGGGGGAGAGACCCAGTACTTC. This codes for CASSLAGGGGETQYF.

This clonotype has only one observation. This chain uses TRBV6-6 with TRBJ2-2; D not resolved. The CDR3 length is 13 residues. V lost 4 bases, J lost 4 bases, and 7 bases lay in between. Germline-derived CDR1 and CDR2 are MNHNY and SVGAGI (reference sequence). The CDR3 sequence: CASSWAATGELFF. CDR3 coding DNA: TGTGCCAGCAGTTGGGCAGCCACCGGGGAGCTGTTTTTT.

This chain joins TRBV7-9 and TRBJ2-5; possible D gene TRBD2, 7 bases. V gave up 7 bases and J gave up 11 bases, with 23 bases separating them. Germline V gene lookup returns CDR1 SEHNR and CDR2 FQNEAQ (reference sequence). The CDR3 extends over 14 amino acids. The CDR3 here is CASTERDNYNEQYF. The CDR3 nucleotides read TGTGCCAGCACCGAGCGGGACAACTACAATGAGCAGTACTTC.

The DNA for the CDR3 is TGTGCCACCGGCTTGCAGGGTGTTAGTTCACCCCTCCACTTT. This translates into CATGLQGVSSPLHF. The V call is TRBV15, the J call TRBJ1-6; possibly TRBD1 for D (5 bases). V gave up 8 bases and J gave up 9 bases, with 17 bases separating them. CDR1 is LNHNV, CDR2 YYDKDF, per germline (reference sequence). The CDR3 contains 14 residues.

V usage is TRBV4-2 and J usage is TRBJ2-5; 16 nucleotides align to TRBD2. The DNA end lines up better with TRBJ2-7; the J call may be wrong. The CDR3 consists of 16 residues. Germline V CDR1 and CDR2: LGHNA, YNFKEQ. The CDR3 DNA sequence: TGTGCCAGCAGCCAGGGACTAGCGGGAGGGCCTTACGAGCAGTACTTC. As protein: CASSQGLAGGPYEQYF.

The J gene is TRBJ1-4, the V gene TRBV4-3, with a possible D match to TRBD1 (6 bases). The CDR3 spans 16 residues. V was cut by 0 bases and J by 5 bases, with 13 bases left in between. CDR1 and CDR2 (germline): LGHNA, YSLEER. CDR3 loop: CASSQETGPGNEKLFF. As DNA, the CDR3 is TGCGCCAGCAGCCAAGAGACAGGTCCGGGAAATGAAAAACTGTTTTTT.

The chain combines TRBV27 with TRBJ1-5; D call uncertain. The germline V and J ends were trimmed by 2 bases and 7 bases, with 12 bases remaining between them. The CDR3 loop spans 14 amino acids. CDR1 and CDR2 (germline): MNHEY, SMNVEV (reference sequence). The CDR3 sequence: CASSLLGKIQPQHF. The CDR3 nucleotides read TGTGCCAGCAGTTTACTTGGCAAAATACAGCCCCAGCATTTT.

This clonotype has more than one count but fewer than ten. The gene calls are TRBV5-1 and TRBJ2-7; D remains unclear. Germline V gene lookup returns CDR1 SGHRS and CDR2 YFSETQ. CDR3 size: 13 residues. V lost 5 bases to trimming and J lost 2 bases, with 11 bases between them. CDR3 nucleotides: TGCGCCAGCAGTGCTGGCGGCCCCTACGAGCAGTACTTC. This gives the protein CASSAGGPYEQYF. The whole variable domain, remainder taken from reference TRBV5-1 and TRBJ2-7, is KAGVTQTPRYLIKTRGQQVTLSCSPISGHRSVSWYQQTPGQGLQFLFEYFSETQRNKGNFPGRFSGRQFSNSRSEMNVSTLELGDSALYLCASSAGGPYEQYFGPGTRLTVT.

In DNA form, the CDR3 reads TGTGCCAGCAGTTTATCCGGAGGTGGTGTCGGAATCGGGGAGCTGTTTTTT. Amino acids: CASSLSGGGVGIGELFF. The chain combines TRBV27 with TRBJ2-2, with D perhaps TRBD2 (5 bases). The V gene's germline CDR1 is MNHEY and CDR2 SMNVEV (reference sequence). This CDR3 has 17 amino acids. V lost 0 bases and J lost 7, with 18 bases in between.

CDR3 DNA: TGTGCCAGCACCGACATGCGACTACCCGACAATGAGCAGTTCTTC. Amino acid sequence: CASTDMRLPDNEQFF. V is TRBV3-1 and J is TRBJ2-1; tentative D call: TRBD2 (5 bases). Trimming pared 7 bases from V and 5 bases from J, leaving 18 bases between. Germline V CDR1 and CDR2: LGHDT, YNNKEL (reference sequence). This CDR3 has 15 residues.

DNA for the CDR3: TGTGCCAGCAGCTTCAGCGTGGCGGGGGGCACAGATACGCAGTATTTT. This gives the protein CASSFSVAGGTDTQYF. The chain joins TRBV11-2 to TRBJ2-3; TRBD2 agrees at 7 bases. The ends lost 3 bases at V and 1 base at J; junction bases unmatched: 7. Germline V gene sequence: CDR1 SGHAT, CDR2 FQNNGV. The CDR3 covers 16 residues.

CDR3 region: CSASQGNPYGYTF. The DNA for the CDR3 is TGCAGCGCATCACAGGGAAACCCTTATGGCTACACCTTC. This chain uses TRBV29-1 with TRBJ1-2; TRBD1 is a possible D gene (6 bases). Germline V gene lookup returns CDR1 SQVTM and CDR2 ANQGSEA. Trimming pared 7 bases from V and 5 bases from J, leaving 17 bases between. This CDR3 spans 13 amino acids.

The V and J genes are TRBV4-1 and TRBJ2-1, with 9 bases lining up with TRBD2. V gave up 0 bases and J gave up 0 bases; unmatched junction bases: 6. The CDR3 is 18 residues long. Germline V lookup: CDR1 MGHRA, CDR2 YSYEKL. CDR3 protein: CASSQEGLAPSSYNEQFF. The CDR3 DNA reads as TGCGCCAGCAGCCAAGAAGGACTAGCGCCGAGCTCCTACAATGAGCAGTTCTTC.

This sequence joins TRBV24-1 and TRBJ2-3; D is possibly TRBD2 (5 bases). The CDR3 length is 19 residues. V was shortened by 6 bases and J by 4 bases, with 28 bases between the two germline ends. Germline CDR1 is KGHDR and CDR2 is SFDVKD. The CDR3 loop reads CATSPGSQPNWVMADTQYF. The CDR3 bases are TGTGCCACCAGTCCGGGATCGCAACCCAACTGGGTTATGGCAGATACGCAGTATTTT.